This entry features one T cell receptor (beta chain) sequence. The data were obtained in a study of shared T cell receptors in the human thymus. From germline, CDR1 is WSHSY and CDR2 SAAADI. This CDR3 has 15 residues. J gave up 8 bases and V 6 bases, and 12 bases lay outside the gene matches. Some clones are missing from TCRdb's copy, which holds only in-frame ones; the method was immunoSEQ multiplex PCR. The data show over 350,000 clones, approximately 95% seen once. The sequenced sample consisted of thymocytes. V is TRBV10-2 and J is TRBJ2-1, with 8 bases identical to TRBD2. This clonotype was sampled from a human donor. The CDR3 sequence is CASRGAGALEDEQFF. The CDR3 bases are TGCGCCAGCAGGGGAGCGGGAGCCTTAGAGGATGAGCAGTTCTTC.